This TCR beta chain was identified during a study of blood T cells in healthy people across ages. Primed by a sample-barcoded 5' primer and a J-beta primer mix, a second PCR proceeded for roughly 7 to 11 cycles. TCRdb redid the calling of the 5' RACE reads with MiXCR, one entry per CDR3 protein. This sample has over a million distinct CDR3 sequences, with 25% found just once. Caucasian individuals from Russia who were healthy and aged about 6 to 90 acted as donors. This clonotype has a handful of counts. This CDR3 is 15 amino acids long. Germline assignment: CDR1 PRHDT and CDR2 FYEKMQ (reference sequence). Trimming left V 6 bases short and J 0 bases short, with 11 bases between. This sample was also put to use in a study of T cells of mothers and their children. From that study: The yield was over 9 million TCR beta CDR3 reads from each mother and approximately 3.1 million from each child.

This sequence originates from a girl aged 2-10 years in good health. The sample taken for sequencing was blood. The chain has TRBV13 and TRBJ1-4; D is uncertain. The CDR3 DNA sequence: TGTGCCAGCAGTTGGGCGGAAGCAACTAATGAAAAACTGTTTTTT. Amino acids: CASSWAEATNEKLFF.